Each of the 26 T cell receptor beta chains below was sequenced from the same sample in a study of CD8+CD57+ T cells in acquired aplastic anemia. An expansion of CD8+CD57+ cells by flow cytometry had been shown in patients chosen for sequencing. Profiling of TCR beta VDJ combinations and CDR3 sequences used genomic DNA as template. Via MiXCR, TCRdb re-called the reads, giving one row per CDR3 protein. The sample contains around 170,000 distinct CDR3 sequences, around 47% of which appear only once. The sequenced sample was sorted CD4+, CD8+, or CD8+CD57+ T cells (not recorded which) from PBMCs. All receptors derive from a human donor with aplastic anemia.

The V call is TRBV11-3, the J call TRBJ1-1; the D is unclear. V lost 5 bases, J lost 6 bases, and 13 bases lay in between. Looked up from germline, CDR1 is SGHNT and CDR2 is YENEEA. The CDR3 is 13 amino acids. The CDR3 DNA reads TGTGCCAGCAGCCCCCGAGTCGTTGCTGAAGCTTTCTTT. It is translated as CASSPRVVAEAFF.

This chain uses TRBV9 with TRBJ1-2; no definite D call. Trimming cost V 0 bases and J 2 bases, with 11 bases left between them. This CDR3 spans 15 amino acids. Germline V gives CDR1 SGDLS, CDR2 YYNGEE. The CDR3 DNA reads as TGTGCCAGCAGCGTAGGGACCGACATGAACTATGGCTACACCTTC. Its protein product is CASSVGTDMNYGYTF.

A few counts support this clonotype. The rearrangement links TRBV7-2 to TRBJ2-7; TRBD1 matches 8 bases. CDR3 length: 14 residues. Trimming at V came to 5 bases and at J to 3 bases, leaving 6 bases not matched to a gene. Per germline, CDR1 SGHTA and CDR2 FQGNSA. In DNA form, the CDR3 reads TGTGCCAGCAGCCCCGGGACAGGAAACTACGAGCAGTACTTC. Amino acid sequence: CASSPGTGNYEQYF.

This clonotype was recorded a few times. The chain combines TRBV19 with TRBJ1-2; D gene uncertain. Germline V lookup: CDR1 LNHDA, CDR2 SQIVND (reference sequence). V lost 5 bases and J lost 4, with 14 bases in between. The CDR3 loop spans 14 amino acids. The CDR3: CASSPPGSVYGYTF. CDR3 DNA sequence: TGTGCCAGTAGTCCCCCTGGCAGTGTCTATGGCTACACCTTC.

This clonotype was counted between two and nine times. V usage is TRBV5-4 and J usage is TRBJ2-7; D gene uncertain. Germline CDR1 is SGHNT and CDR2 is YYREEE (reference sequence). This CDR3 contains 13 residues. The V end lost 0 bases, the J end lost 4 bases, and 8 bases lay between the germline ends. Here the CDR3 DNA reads TGTGCCAGCAGCTTGGGAAGCGTTTACGAGCAGTACTTC. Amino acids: CASSLGSVYEQYF.

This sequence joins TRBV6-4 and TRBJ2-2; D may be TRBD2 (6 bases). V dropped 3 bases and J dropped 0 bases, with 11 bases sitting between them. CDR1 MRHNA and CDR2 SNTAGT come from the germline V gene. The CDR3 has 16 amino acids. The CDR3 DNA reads TGTGCCAGCAGTGATTCGACGGGGGCGAACACCGGGGAGCTGTTTTTT. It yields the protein CASSDSTGANTGELFF.

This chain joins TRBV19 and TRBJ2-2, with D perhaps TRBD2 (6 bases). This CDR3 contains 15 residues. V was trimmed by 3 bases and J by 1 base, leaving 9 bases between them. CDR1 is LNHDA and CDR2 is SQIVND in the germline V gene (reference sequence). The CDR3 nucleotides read TGTGCCAGTAGTATGGGACTTATGAACACCGGGGAGCTGTTTTTT. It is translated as CASSMGLMNTGELFF.

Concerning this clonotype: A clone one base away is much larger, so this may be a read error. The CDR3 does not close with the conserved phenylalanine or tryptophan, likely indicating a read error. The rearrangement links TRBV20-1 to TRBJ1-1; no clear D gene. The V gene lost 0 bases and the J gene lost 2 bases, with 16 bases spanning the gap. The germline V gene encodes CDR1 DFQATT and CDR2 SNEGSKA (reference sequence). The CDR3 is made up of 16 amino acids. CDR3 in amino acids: CSARESRRMTNTEAFL. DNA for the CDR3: TGCAGTGCTAGAGAAAGTCGGCGGATGACTAACACTGAAGCTTTCCTT.

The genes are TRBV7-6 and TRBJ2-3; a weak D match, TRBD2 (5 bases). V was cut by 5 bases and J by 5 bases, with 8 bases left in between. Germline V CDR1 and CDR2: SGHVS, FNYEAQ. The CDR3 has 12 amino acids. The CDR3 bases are TGTGCCAGCAGCCGGCGGGTAGATACGCAGTATTTT. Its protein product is CASSRRVDTQYF.

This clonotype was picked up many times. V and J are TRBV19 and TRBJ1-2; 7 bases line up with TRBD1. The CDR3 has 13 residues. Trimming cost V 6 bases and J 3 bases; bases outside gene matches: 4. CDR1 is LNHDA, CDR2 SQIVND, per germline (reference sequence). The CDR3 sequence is CASSSQGDYGYTF. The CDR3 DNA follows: TGTGCCAGTAGCTCGCAGGGGGACTATGGCTACACCTTC.

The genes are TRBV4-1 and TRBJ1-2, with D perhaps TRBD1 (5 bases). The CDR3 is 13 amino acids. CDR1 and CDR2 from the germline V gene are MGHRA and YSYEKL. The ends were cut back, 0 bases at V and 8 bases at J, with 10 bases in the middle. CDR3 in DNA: TGCGCCAGCAGCCAAGAGGCAGGGTACGGCTACACCTTC. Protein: CASSQEAGYGYTF.

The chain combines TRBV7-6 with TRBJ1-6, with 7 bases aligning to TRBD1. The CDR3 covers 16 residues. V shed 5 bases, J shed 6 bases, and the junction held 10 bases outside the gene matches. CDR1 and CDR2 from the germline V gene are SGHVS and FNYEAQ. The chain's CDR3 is CASSPEGDSANSPLHF. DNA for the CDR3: TGTGCCAGCAGCCCCGAGGGGGACAGCGCTAATTCACCCCTCCACTTT. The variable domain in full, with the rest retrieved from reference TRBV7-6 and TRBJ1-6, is GAGVSQSPRYKVTKRGQDVALRCDPISGHVSLYWYRQALGQGPEFLTYFNYEAQQDKSGLPNDRFSAERPEGSISTLTIQRTEQRDSAMYRCASSPEGDSANSPLHFGNGTRLTVT.

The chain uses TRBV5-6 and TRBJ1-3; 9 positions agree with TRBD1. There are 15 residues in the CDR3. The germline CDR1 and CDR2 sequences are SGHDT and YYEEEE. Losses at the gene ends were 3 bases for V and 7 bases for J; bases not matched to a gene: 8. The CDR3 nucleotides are TGTGCCAGCAGCTGGGGACAGGGCAGGGGGAACACCATATATTTT. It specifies CASSWGQGRGNTIYF. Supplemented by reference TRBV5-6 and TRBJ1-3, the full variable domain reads DAGVTQSPTHLIKTRGQQVTLRCSPKSGHDTVSWYQQALGQGPQFIFQYYEEEERQRGNFPDRFSGHQFPNYSSELNVNALLLGDSALYLCASSWGQGRGNTIYFGEGSWLTVV.

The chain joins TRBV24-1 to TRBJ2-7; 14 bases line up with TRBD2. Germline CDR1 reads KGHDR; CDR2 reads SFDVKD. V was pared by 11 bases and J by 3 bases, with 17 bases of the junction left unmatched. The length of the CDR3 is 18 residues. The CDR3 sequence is CASLTPGLAGESNYEQYF. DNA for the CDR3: TGTGCCAGCCTCACCCCGGGACTAGCGGGAGAATCTAACTACGAGCAGTACTTC.

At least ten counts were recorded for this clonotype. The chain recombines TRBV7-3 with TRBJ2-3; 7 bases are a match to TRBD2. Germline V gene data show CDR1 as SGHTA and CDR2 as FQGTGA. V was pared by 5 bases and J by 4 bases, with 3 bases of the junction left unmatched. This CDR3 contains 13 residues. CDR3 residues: CASSPGLADTQYF. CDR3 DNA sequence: TGTGCCAGCAGCCCCGGACTAGCAGATACGCAGTATTTT.

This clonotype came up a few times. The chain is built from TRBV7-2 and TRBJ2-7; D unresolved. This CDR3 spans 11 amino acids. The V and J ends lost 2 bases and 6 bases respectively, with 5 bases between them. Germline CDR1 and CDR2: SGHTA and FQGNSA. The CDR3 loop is CASSLYSEQYF. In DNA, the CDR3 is TGTGCCAGCAGCTTATACAGCGAGCAGTACTTC.

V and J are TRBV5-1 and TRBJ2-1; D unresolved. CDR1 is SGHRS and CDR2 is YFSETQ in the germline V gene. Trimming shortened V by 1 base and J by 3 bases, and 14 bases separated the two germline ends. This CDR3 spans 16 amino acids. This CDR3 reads CASSLRIGSGYNEQFF. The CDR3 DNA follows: TGCGCCAGCAGCTTGCGCATCGGCAGTGGCTACAATGAGCAGTTCTTC. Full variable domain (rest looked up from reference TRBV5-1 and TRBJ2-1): KAGVTQTPRYLIKTRGQQVTLSCSPISGHRSVSWYQQTPGQGLQFLFEYFSETQRNKGNFPGRFSGRQFSNSRSEMNVSTLELGDSALYLCASSLRIGSGYNEQFFGPGTRLTVL.

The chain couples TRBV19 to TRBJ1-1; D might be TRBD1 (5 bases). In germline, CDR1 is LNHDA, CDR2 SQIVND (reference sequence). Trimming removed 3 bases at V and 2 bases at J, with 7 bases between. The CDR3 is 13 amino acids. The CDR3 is CASSMGGNTEAFF. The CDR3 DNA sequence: TGTGCCAGTAGTATGGGGGGAAACACTGAAGCTTTCTTT.

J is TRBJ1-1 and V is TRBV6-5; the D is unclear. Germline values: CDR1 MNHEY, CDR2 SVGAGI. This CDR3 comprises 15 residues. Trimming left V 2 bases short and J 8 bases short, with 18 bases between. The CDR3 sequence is CASSYARAEVSEAFF. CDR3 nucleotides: TGTGCCAGCAGTTACGCCCGGGCGGAAGTCTCCGAAGCTTTCTTT.

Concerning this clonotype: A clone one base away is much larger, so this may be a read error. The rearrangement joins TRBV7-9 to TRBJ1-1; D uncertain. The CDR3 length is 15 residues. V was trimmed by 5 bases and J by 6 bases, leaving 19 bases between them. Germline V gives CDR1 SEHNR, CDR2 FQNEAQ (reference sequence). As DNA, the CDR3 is TGTGCCAGCAGCCCCCCCAGTGGTCCGCGCGCTGAAGCTTTCTTT. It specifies CASSPPSGPRAEAFF.

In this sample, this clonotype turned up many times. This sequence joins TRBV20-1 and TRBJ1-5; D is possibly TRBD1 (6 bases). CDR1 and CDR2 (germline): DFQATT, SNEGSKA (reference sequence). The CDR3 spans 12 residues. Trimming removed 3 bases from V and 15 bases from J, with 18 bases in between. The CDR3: CSASSLKGVRHF. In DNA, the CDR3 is TGCAGTGCTAGTAGCCTGAAGGGGGTAAGGCATTTT.

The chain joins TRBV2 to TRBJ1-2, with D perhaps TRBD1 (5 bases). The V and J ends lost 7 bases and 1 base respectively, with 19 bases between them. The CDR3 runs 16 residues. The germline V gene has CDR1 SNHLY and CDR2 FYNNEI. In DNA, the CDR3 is TGTGCCAGCACGGCGAGTGAGGGACGGCATAACTATGGCTACACCTTC. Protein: CASTASEGRHNYGYTF.

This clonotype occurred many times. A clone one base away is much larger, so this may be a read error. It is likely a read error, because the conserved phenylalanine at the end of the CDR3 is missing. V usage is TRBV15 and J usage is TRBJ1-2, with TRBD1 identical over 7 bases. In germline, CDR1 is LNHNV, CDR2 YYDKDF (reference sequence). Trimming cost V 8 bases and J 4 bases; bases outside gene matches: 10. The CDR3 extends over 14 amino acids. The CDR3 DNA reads TGTGCCACCTCCAACCCCGACAGGGCCTATGGCTACACCCTC. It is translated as CATSNPDRAYGYTL.

The CDR3 region is CATQTGSNTEAFF. CDR3 in DNA: TGTGCCACCCAGACAGGGTCCAACACTGAAGCTTTCTTT. The rearrangement uses TRBV24-1 and TRBJ1-1, with 7 bases aligning to TRBD1. Per the germline V gene, CDR1 is KGHDR and CDR2 is SFDVKD. The ends lost 9 bases at V and 2 bases at J; junction bases unmatched: 5. This CDR3 is built from 13 residues.

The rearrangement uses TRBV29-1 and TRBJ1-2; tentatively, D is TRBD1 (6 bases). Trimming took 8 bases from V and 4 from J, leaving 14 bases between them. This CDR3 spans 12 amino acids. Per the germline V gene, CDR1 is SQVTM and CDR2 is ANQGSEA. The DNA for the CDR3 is TGCAGCCCATGGACAGAGACCTATGGCTACACCTTC. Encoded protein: CSPWTETYGYTF.

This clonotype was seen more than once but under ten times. CDR3 coding DNA: TGTGCCAGCAGCCAACGGGGGGGTACAGGAAACACCATATATTTT. Its translation is CASSQRGGTGNTIYF. The V and J genes are TRBV4-2 and TRBJ1-3; D perhaps matches TRBD1 (5 bases). CDR3 length: 15 amino acids. Germline CDR1 LGHNA, CDR2 YNFKEQ. Trimming pared 2 bases from V and 4 bases from J, leaving 12 bases between.